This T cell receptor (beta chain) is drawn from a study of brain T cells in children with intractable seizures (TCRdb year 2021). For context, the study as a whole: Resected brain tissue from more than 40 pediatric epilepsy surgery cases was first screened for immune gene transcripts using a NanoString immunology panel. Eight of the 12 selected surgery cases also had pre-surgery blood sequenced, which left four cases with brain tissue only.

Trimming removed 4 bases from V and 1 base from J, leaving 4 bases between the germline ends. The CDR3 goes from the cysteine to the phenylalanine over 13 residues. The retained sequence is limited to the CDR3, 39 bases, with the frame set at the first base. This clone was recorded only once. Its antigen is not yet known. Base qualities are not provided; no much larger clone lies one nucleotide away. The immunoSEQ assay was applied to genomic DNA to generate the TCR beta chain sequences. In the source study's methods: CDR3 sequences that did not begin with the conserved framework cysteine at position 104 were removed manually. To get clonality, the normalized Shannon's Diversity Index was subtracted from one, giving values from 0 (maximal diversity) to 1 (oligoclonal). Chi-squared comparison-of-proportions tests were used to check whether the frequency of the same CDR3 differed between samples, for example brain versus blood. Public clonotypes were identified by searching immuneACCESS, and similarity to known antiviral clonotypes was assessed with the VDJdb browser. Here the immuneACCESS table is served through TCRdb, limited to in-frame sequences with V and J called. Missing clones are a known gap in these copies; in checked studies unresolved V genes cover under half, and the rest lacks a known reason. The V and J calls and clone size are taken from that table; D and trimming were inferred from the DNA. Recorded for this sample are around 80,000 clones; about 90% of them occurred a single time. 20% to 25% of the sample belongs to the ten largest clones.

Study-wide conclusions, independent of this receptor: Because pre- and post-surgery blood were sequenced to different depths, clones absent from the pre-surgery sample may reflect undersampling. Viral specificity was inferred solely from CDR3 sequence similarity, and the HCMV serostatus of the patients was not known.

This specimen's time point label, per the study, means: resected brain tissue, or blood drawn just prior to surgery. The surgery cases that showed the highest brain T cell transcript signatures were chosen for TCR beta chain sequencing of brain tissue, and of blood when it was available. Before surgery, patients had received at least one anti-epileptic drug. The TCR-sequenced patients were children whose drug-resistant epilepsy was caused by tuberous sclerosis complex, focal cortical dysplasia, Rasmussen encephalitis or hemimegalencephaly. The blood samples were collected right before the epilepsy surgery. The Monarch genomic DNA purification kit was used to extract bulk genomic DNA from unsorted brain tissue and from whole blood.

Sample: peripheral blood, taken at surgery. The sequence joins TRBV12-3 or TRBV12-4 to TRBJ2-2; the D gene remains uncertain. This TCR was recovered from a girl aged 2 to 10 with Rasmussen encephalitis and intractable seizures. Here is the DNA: TGTGCCAGCAGTTCCCTGAACACCGGGGAGCTGTTTTTT. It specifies CASSSLNTGELFF.